The clone carrying this TCR beta chain was counted a few times. Its antigen remains unidentified. V lost 1 base to trimming and J lost 4 bases; unmatched junction nucleotides: 10. In germline, CDR1 is LNHDA, CDR2 SQIVND (reference sequence). The CDR3 is 17 residues long. Sequenced material consisted of expressed TCRB transcripts (all of the isolated RNA was reverse transcribed). Libraries were prepared by immunoSEQ multiplex PCR; TCRdb keeps only in-frame clonotypes and omits some of them. The sample shows about 700,000 clones, under 15% of them seen only once. The sample is drawn from a study of beta chain features in type 1 diabetes. Broader study findings: Within each of all four CD4+ subsets, Type 1 diabetes patients had TCRB CDR3s that were moderately but significantly shorter. Patients and controls would share equally any PCR tilt toward shorter templates.

The rearrangement joins TRBV19 to TRBJ2-1, with 7 bases fitting TRBD2. Specimen: naive CD4+ T cells from blood. The receptor's source is a man between 18 and 35 years old with type 1 diabetes. CDR3 amino acids: CASSIGAPGLGYNEQFF. CDR3 sequence (DNA): TGTGCCAGTAGTATAGGGGCCCCCGGACTAGGATACAATGAGCAGTTCTTC.